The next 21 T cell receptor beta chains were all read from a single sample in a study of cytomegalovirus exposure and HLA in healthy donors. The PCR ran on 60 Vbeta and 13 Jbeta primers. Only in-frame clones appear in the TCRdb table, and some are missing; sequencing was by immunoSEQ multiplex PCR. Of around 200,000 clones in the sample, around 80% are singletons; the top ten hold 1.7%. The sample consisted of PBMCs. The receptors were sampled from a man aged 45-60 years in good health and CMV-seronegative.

The CDR3 spells CASSLYNRGNQPQHF. The DNA of the CDR3 is TGTGCCAGCAGTCTGTATAACAGGGGTAATCAGCCCCAGCATTTT. V and J are TRBV2 and TRBJ1-5, with TRBD1 identical over 7 bases. The length of the CDR3 is 15 residues. Germline loops: CDR1 SNHLY, CDR2 FYNNEI. The V gene end was trimmed by 5 bases and the J gene end by 4 bases; junction bases not matched to a gene: 8.

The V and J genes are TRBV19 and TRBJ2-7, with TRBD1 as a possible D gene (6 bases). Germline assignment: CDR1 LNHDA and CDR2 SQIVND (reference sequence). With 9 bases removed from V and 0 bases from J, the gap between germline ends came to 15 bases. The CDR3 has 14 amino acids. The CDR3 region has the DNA TGTGCCAGCTCGACTCAGGGGAGCTCCTACGAGCAGTACTTC. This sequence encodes CASSTQGSSYEQYF.

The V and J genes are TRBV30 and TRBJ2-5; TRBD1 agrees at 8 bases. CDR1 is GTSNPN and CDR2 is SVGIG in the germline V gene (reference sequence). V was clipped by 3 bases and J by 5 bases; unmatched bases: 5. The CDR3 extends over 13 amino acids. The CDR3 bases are TGTGCCTGGAGCAGGGGGCCGACCGAGACCCAGTACTTC. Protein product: CAWSRGPTETQYF.

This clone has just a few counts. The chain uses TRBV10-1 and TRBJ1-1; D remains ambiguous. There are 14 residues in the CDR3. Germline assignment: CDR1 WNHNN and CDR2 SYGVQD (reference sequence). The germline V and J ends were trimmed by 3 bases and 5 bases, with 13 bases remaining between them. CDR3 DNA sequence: TGCGCCAGCAGTGATAACCAGATCGGGACTGAAGCTTTCTTT. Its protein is CASSDNQIGTEAFF.

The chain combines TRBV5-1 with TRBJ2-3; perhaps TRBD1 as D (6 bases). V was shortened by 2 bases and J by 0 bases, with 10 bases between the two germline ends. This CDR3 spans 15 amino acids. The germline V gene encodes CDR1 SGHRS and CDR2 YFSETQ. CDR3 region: CASSFRGFSTDTQYF. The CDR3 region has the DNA TGCGCCAGCAGCTTCAGGGGCTTTAGCACAGATACGCAGTATTTT.

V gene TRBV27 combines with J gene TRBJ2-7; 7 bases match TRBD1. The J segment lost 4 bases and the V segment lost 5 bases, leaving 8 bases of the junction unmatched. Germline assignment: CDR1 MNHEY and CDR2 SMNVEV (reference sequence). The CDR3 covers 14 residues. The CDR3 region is CASSPTGMLYEQYF. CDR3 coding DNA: TGTGCCAGCAGTCCGACAGGGATGCTGTACGAGCAGTACTTC.

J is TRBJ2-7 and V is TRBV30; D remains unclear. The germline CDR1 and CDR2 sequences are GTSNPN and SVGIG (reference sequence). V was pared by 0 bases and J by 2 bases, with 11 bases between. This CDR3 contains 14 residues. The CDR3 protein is CAWSVSGGAYEQYF. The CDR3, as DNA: TGTGCCTGGAGTGTATCTGGCGGAGCCTACGAGCAGTACTTC. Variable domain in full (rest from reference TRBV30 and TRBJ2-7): SQTIHQWPATLVQPVGSPLSLECTVEGTSNPNLYWYRQAAGRGLQLLFYSVGIGQISSEVPQNLSASRPQDRQFILSSKKLLLSDSGFYLCAWSVSGGAYEQYFGPGTRLTVT.

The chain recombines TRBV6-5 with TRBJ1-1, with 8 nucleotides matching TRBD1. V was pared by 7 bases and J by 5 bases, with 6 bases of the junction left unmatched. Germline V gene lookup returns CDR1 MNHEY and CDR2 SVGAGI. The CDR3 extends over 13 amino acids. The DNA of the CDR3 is TGTGCCAGCACCCGGACAGGGAATACTGAAGCTTTCTTT. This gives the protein CASTRTGNTEAFF.

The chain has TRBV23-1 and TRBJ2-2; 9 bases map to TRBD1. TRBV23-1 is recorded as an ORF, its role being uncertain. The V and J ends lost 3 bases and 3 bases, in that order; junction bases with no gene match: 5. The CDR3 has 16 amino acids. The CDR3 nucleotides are TGCGCCAGCAGTCAGGGGGGACAGGGTTACACCGGGGAGCTGTTTTTT. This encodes CASSQGGQGYTGELFF.

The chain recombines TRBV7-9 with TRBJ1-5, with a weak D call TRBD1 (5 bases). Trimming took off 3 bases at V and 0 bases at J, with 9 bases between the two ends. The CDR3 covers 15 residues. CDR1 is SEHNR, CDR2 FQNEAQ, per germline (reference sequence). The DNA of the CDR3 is TGTGCCAGCAGCTTGGGGCAGGTTAGCAATCAGCCCCAGCATTTT. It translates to CASSLGQVSNQPQHF.

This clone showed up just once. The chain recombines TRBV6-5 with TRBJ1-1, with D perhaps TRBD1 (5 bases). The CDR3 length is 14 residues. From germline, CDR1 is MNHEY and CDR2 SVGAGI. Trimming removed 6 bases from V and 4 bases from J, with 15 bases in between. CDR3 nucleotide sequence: TGTGCCAGCAGCGGAAGGGGCCCCAGCACTGAAGCTTTCTTT. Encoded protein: CASSGRGPSTEAFF.

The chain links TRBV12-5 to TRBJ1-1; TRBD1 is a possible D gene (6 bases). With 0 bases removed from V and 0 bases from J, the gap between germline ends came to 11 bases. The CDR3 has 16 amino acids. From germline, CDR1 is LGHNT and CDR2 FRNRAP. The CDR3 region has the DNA TGTGCTAGTGGTTTGGTACTGAGGGGGATGAACACTGAAGCTTTCTTT. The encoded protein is CASGLVLRGMNTEAFF.

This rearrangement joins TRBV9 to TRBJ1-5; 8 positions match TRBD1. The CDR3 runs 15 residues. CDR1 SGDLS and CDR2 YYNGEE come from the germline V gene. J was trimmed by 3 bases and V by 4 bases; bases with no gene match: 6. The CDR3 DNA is TGTGCCAGCAGCCCCACAGGGGGGCCCAATCAGCCCCAGCATTTT. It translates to CASSPTGGPNQPQHF.

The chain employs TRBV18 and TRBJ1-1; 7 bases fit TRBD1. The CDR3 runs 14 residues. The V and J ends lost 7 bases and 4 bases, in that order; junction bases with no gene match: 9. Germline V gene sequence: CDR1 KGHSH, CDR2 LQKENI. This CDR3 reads CASFSQGGGTEAFF. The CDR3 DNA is TGTGCCAGCTTTAGCCAGGGGGGAGGCACTGAAGCTTTCTTT.

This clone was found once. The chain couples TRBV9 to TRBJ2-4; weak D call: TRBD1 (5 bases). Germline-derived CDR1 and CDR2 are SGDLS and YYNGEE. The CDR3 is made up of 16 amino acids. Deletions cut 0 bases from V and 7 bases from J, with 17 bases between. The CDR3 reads CASSVGLRAEGNIQYF. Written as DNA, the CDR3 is TGTGCCAGCAGCGTAGGTCTCAGGGCGGAAGGGAACATTCAGTACTTC.

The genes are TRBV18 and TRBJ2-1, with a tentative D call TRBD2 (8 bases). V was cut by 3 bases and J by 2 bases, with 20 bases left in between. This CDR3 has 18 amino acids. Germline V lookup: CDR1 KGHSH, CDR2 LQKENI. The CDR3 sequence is CASSPNRGEAGAYNEQFF. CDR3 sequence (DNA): TGTGCCAGCTCACCCAACAGGGGCGAAGCGGGGGCCTACAATGAGCAGTTCTTC. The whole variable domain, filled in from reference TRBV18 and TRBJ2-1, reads NAGVMQNPRHLVRRRGQEARLRCSPMKGHSHVYWYRQLPEEGLKFMVYLQKENIIDESGMPKERFSAEFPKEGPSILRIQQVVRGDSAAYFCASSPNRGEAGAYNEQFFGPGTRLTVL.

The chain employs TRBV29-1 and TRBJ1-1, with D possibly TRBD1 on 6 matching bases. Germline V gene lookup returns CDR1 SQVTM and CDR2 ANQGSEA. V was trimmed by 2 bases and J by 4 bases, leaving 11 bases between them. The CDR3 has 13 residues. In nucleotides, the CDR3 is TGCAGCGTTGAAAGGGGGAGTACCACTGAAGCTTTCTTT. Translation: CSVERGSTTEAFF.

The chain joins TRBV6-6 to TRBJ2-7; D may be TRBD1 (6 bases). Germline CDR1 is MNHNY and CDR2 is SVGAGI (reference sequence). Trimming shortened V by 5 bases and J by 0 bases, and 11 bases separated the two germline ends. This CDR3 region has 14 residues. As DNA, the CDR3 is TGTGCCAGCAGTCAGACAGGCATCTCCTACGAGCAGTACTTC. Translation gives CASSQTGISYEQYF.

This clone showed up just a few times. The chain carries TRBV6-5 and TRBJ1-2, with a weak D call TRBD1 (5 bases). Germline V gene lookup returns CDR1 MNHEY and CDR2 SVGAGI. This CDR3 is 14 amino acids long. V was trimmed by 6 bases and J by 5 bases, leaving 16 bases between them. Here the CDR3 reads CASSPITDSYGYTF. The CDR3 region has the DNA TGTGCCAGCAGCCCTATTACCGACAGTTATGGCTACACCTTC.

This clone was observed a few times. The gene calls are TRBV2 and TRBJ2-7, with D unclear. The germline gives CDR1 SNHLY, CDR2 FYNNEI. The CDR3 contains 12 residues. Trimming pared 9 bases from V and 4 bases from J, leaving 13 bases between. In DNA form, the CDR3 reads TGTGCCAGGAAGGAGCCGGCATACGAGCAGTACTTC. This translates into CARKEPAYEQYF.

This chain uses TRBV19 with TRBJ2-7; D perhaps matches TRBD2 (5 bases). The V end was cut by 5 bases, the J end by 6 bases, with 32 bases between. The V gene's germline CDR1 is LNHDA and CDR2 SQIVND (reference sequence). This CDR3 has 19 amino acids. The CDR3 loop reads CASSRRHGRGSSLGGEQYF. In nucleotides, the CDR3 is TGTGCCAGTAGTCGGCGCCACGGACGGGGTAGCTCCCTAGGAGGCGAGCAGTACTTC.